This is a list of T cell receptor beta chains from one sample in a study of T-cell memory formation after mild COVID-19. TCRdb passed the 5' RACE reads through MiXCR, listing each CDR3 protein once. The sample carries approximately 270,000 distinct CDR3 sequences, 15% to 20% recorded once. Sample: PBMCs or a T cell subset sorted from them (not recorded which). These receptors were collected from a man aged 18 to 29 who had mild COVID-19 (a few samples of this study predate the infection). Cell type and time point are not known. Both conserved end residues are part of each CDR3. D genes are given only for firm matches. Clone size, where shown, is once, few, many, or a class for clones that have expanded.

v_call: TRBV4-3; j_call: TRBJ2-1; clone_size: NA; d_call: TRBD1; cdr3_aa: CASSPFRGQGAYEQFF; cdr3_nt: TGCGCCAGCAGCCCGTTTCGGGGACAGGGGGCATATGAGCAGTTCTTC
v_call: TRBV24-1; j_call: TRBJ2-1; clone_size: few; d_call: NA; cdr3_aa: CATSSGPATGYNEQFF; cdr3_nt: TGTGCCACCAGTTCCGGGCCCGCGACTGGATACAATGAGCAGTTCTTC
v_call: TRBV7-3; j_call: TRBJ2-1; clone_size: few; d_call: TRBD2; cdr3_aa: CASSLRGRTSDGNEQFF; cdr3_nt: TGTGCCAGCAGCTTAAGAGGGCGGACTAGCGACGGCAATGAGCAGTTCTTC
v_call: TRBV20-1; j_call: TRBJ2-2; clone_size: NA; d_call: TRBD2; cdr3_aa: CSAQGLGDFANTGELFF; cdr3_nt: TGCAGTGCTCAGGGACTAGGAGACTTCGCGAACACCGGGGAGCTGTTTTTT
v_call: TRBV29-1; j_call: TRBJ2-5; clone_size: medium-sized; d_call: NA; cdr3_aa: CSVWIQETQYF; cdr3_nt: TGCAGCGTTTGGATCCAAGAGACCCAGTACTTC
v_call: TRBV13; j_call: TRBJ2-5; clone_size: once; d_call: NA; cdr3_aa: CATSRGVETQYF; cdr3_nt: TGTGCCACCTCGAGGGGCGTCGAGACCCAGTACTTC
v_call: TRBV4-3; j_call: TRBJ2-3; clone_size: NA; d_call: NA; cdr3_aa: CASSQVSTGRTDTQYF; cdr3_nt: TGCGCCAGCAGCCAAGTTAGCACAGGGAGGACAGATACGCAGTATTTT
v_call: TRBV7-9; j_call: TRBJ1-5; clone_size: NA; d_call: NA; cdr3_aa: CASSLEIGQPQHF; cdr3_nt: TGTGCCAGCAGCTTAGAAATCGGGCAGCCCCAGCATTTT
v_call: TRBV4-3; j_call: TRBJ2-7; clone_size: many; d_call: TRBD1; cdr3_aa: CASSLTGQGGSEQYF; cdr3_nt: TGCGCCAGCAGCCTCACGGGACAGGGGGGGTCCGAGCAGTACTTC
v_call: TRBV7-9; j_call: TRBJ2-1; clone_size: many; d_call: NA; cdr3_aa: CASSLLGAEQFF; cdr3_nt: TGTGCCAGCAGCCTCCTAGGAGCCGAGCAGTTCTTC
v_call: TRBV20-1; j_call: TRBJ2-3; clone_size: NA; d_call: NA; cdr3_aa: CSARDPRGPPDTQYF; cdr3_nt: TGCAGTGCTAGAGATCCACGGGGGCCCCCAGATACGCAGTATTTT
v_call: TRBV5-4; j_call: TRBJ1-1; clone_size: few; d_call: NA; cdr3_aa: CASSRAGDLNTEAFF; cdr3_nt: TGTGCCAGCAGCCGCGCGGGGGATTTGAACACTGAAGCTTTCTTT
v_call: TRBV27; j_call: TRBJ1-1; clone_size: NA; d_call: NA; cdr3_aa: CASSLRGPNTEAFF; cdr3_nt: TGTGCCAGCAGTCTCCGGGGGCCGAACACTGAAGCTTTCTTT
v_call: TRBV15; j_call: TRBJ1-6; clone_size: few; d_call: TRBD1; cdr3_aa: CATSRGTGGSPLHF; cdr3_nt: TGTGCCACCAGCAGAGGGACAGGGGGATCACCCCTCCACTTT
v_call: TRBV29-1; j_call: TRBJ1-2; clone_size: NA; d_call: TRBD1; cdr3_aa: CSAGQGHSYGYTF; cdr3_nt: TGCAGCGCCGGACAGGGACACTCTTATGGCTACACCTTC
v_call: TRBV28; j_call: TRBJ1-2; clone_size: many; d_call: TRBD1; cdr3_aa: CASSLSAGGFGYTF; cdr3_nt: TGTGCCAGCAGTTTATCGGCAGGGGGCTTTGGCTACACCTTC
v_call: TRBV2; j_call: TRBJ1-2; clone_size: NA; d_call: TRBD1; cdr3_aa: CASSWDRGHYGYTF; cdr3_nt: TGTGCCAGCAGTTGGGACAGGGGGCATTATGGCTACACCTTC
v_call: TRBV29-1; j_call: TRBJ1-2; clone_size: few; d_call: NA; cdr3_aa: CSVPGGYTF; cdr3_nt: TGCAGCGTTCCTGGGGGCTACACCTTC
v_call: TRBV6-5; j_call: TRBJ2-5; clone_size: NA; d_call: TRBD2; cdr3_aa: CASRGGGGPQETQYF; cdr3_nt: TGTGCCAGCCGGGGGGGGGGAGGACCCCAAGAGACCCAGTACTTC
v_call: TRBV10-3; j_call: TRBJ1-5; clone_size: once; d_call: NA; cdr3_aa: CAISESRGASDQPQHF; cdr3_nt: TGTGCCATCAGTGAGTCGAGGGGGGCAAGCGATCAGCCCCAGCATTTT
v_call: TRBV4-1; j_call: TRBJ1-1; clone_size: NA; d_call: TRBD1; cdr3_aa: CASSHTGDTEAFF; cdr3_nt: TGCGCCAGCAGCCATACAGGGGACACTGAAGCTTTCTTT
v_call: TRBV12-3/TRBV12-4; j_call: TRBJ1-2; clone_size: NA; d_call: TRBD1; cdr3_aa: CASLPPGQGEHGYTF; cdr3_nt: TGTGCCAGCCTACCTCCGGGACAGGGGGAACATGGCTACACCTTC
v_call: TRBV4-1; j_call: TRBJ1-5; clone_size: NA; d_call: TRBD1; cdr3_aa: CASSHGTGFNQPQHF; cdr3_nt: TGCGCCAGCAGCCACGGGACAGGATTTAATCAGCCCCAGCATTTT
v_call: TRBV20-1; j_call: TRBJ2-3; clone_size: few; d_call: NA; cdr3_aa: CSASRGGGTDTQYF; cdr3_nt: TGCAGTGCATCTAGGGGGGGGGGCACAGATACGCAGTATTTT
v_call: TRBV6-2/TRBV6-3; j_call: TRBJ1-2; clone_size: few; d_call: NA; cdr3_aa: CASISAPGLSSYGYTF; cdr3_nt: TGTGCCAGCATTTCTGCACCGGGGCTAAGCTCCTATGGCTACACCTTC
v_call: TRBV3-1; j_call: TRBJ2-1; clone_size: NA; d_call: NA; cdr3_aa: CASSQDYNEQFF; cdr3_nt: TGTGCCAGCAGCCAAGATTACAATGAGCAGTTCTTC
v_call: TRBV6-5; j_call: TRBJ2-1; clone_size: NA; d_call: TRBD2; cdr3_aa: CASSPGTMVNEQFF; cdr3_nt: TGTGCCAGCAGCCCGGGGACTATGGTAAATGAGCAGTTCTTC
v_call: TRBV5-1; j_call: TRBJ1-2; clone_size: NA; d_call: NA; cdr3_aa: CASSLLPDRDKNDTF; cdr3_nt: TGCGCCAGCAGCTTACTCCCAGACCGGGACAAGAACGACACCTTC
v_call: TRBV5-1; j_call: TRBJ2-2; clone_size: NA; d_call: NA; cdr3_aa: CASSWILANMNTGELFF; cdr3_nt: TGCGCCAGCAGCTGGATACTAGCAAACATGAACACCGGGGAGCTGTTTTTT
v_call: TRBV4-1; j_call: TRBJ1-2; clone_size: NA; d_call: NA; cdr3_aa: CASSQNRYGYTF; cdr3_nt: TGCGCCAGCAGCCAGAACCGCTATGGCTACACCTTC
v_call: TRBV20-1; j_call: TRBJ1-1; clone_size: NA; d_call: NA; cdr3_aa: CSATGQMNTEAFF; cdr3_nt: TGCAGTGCTACAGGACAGATGAACACTGAAGCTTTCTTT
v_call: TRBV4-3; j_call: TRBJ2-2; clone_size: few; d_call: NA; cdr3_aa: CASSQDRANTGELFF; cdr3_nt: TGCGCCAGCAGCCAAGACAGAGCCAACACCGGGGAGCTGTTTTTT
v_call: TRBV27; j_call: TRBJ1-2; clone_size: NA; d_call: NA; cdr3_aa: CATTGGYGYTF; cdr3_nt: TGTGCCACCACAGGAGGGTATGGCTACACCTTC
v_call: TRBV11-3; j_call: TRBJ2-5; clone_size: NA; d_call: NA; cdr3_aa: CASSLGRVAETQYF; cdr3_nt: TGTGCCAGCAGCTTAGGGCGGGTTGCGGAGACCCAGTACTTC
v_call: TRBV20-1; j_call: TRBJ1-3; clone_size: once; d_call: TRBD1; cdr3_aa: CSARDRVSGNTIYF; cdr3_nt: TGCAGTGCTAGGGACAGGGTCTCTGGAAACACCATATATTTT
v_call: TRBV7-2; j_call: TRBJ1-4; clone_size: few; d_call: NA; cdr3_aa: CASSLIRTATNEKLFF; cdr3_nt: TGTGCCAGCAGCTTAATCCGGACTGCAACTAATGAAAAACTGTTTTTT
v_call: TRBV7-6; j_call: TRBJ2-7; clone_size: many; d_call: NA; cdr3_aa: CASSPGGGREIPLEQYF; cdr3_nt: TGTGCCAGCAGCCCGGGGGGCGGCAGGGAAATCCCCCTCGAGCAGTACTTC
v_call: TRBV18; j_call: TRBJ2-7; clone_size: few; d_call: TRBD1; cdr3_aa: CASSVDREKQYF; cdr3_nt: TGTGCCAGCTCAGTAGACAGGGAAAAGCAGTACTTC
v_call: TRBV7-2; j_call: TRBJ2-1; clone_size: many; d_call: TRBD2; cdr3_aa: CASSLNSGAYNEQFF; cdr3_nt: TGTGCCAGCAGCTTAAATAGCGGGGCCTACAATGAGCAGTTCTTC
v_call: TRBV20-1; j_call: TRBJ1-1; clone_size: many; d_call: NA; cdr3_aa: CSARGGSRDTEAFF; cdr3_nt: TGCAGTGCTAGAGGGGGGTCGAGAGACACTGAAGCTTTCTTT
v_call: TRBV5-1; j_call: TRBJ2-5; clone_size: few; d_call: TRBD2; cdr3_aa: CASSGGGSQETQYF; cdr3_nt: TGCGCCAGCTCTGGCGGGGGAAGCCAAGAGACCCAGTACTTC
v_call: TRBV6-4; j_call: TRBJ1-2; clone_size: NA; d_call: NA; cdr3_aa: CASNQGLDYGYTF; cdr3_nt: TGTGCCAGCAACCAGGGGTTGGACTATGGCTACACCTTC